A single sample is the source of the 18 T cell receptor beta chains below, sequenced in a study of blood T cell repertoires in COVID-19. Measured with immunoSEQ multiplex PCR; TCRdb has only the in-frame clones, and not every one. Found here are about 160,000 clones, around 80% of them singletons; the top ten hold roughly 7%. The specimen sequenced was PBMCs or T cells enriched from blood (not recorded which). The receptors stem from a man between 50 and 59 years old who had recovered from COVID-19.

The rearrangement uses TRBV5-1 and TRBJ1-2, with a tentative D call TRBD1 (5 bases). The germline CDR1 and CDR2 sequences are SGHRS and YFSETQ. The V end lost 0 bases, the J end lost 5 bases, and 11 bases lay between the germline ends. The CDR3 covers 14 residues. CDR3 sequence: CASSLERGRYGYTF. Written as DNA, the CDR3 is TGCGCCAGCAGCTTGGAACGGGGGAGGTATGGCTACACCTTC.

This chain connects TRBV15 to TRBJ2-2; a possible D gene is TRBD2 (5 bases). V lost 1 base and J lost 5, with 11 bases in between. CDR1 is LNHNV, CDR2 YYDKDF, per germline (reference sequence). This CDR3 is 15 amino acids long. The CDR3 loop is CATSRVGVGTGELFF. DNA for the CDR3: TGTGCCACCAGCAGAGTCGGGGTGGGGACCGGGGAGCTGTTTTTT.

The rearrangement uses TRBV7-9 and TRBJ1-1; D remains unclear. This CDR3 region has 13 residues. Per germline, CDR1 SEHNR and CDR2 FQNEAQ (reference sequence). Trimming removed 2 bases from V and 3 bases from J, with 7 bases in between. The CDR3 reads CASSLSPDTEAFF. The CDR3 bases are TGTGCCAGCAGCTTATCCCCGGACACTGAAGCTTTCTTT. Looking up the rest from reference TRBV7-9 and TRBJ1-1 gives the full variable domain: DTGVSQNPRHKITKRGQNVTFRCDPISEHNRLYWYRQTLGQGPEFLTYFQNEAQLEKSRLLSDRFSAERPKGSFSTLEIQRTEQGDSAMYLCASSLSPDTEAFFGQGTRLTVV.

The rearrangement links TRBV15 to TRBJ1-5; 11 nucleotides align to TRBD1. Germline V gives CDR1 LNHNV, CDR2 YYDKDF (reference sequence). The CDR3 is 17 amino acids. V was clipped by 3 bases and J by 7 bases; unmatched bases: 11. The CDR3 DNA sequence: TGTGCCACCAGCAGGTCCGGGACAGGGGGTTTTTGGCAGCCCCAGCATTTT. Its translation is CATSRSGTGGFWQPQHF.

This rearrangement joins TRBV6-5 to TRBJ1-2, with D possibly matching TRBD1 (6 bases). In germline, CDR1 is MNHEY, CDR2 SVGAGI. The CDR3 loop spans 13 amino acids. Trimming removed 5 bases from V and 4 bases from J, with 11 bases in between. Here the CDR3 reads CASSTTGIYGYTF. CDR3 in DNA: TGTGCCAGCAGTACTACAGGGATCTATGGCTACACCTTC.

The J gene is TRBJ1-2, the V gene TRBV6-1, with TRBD1 matching over 7 bases. Germline V lookup: CDR1 MNHNS, CDR2 SASEGT. CDR3 length equals 14 residues. V shed 6 bases and J 4 bases; nucleotides not matched to a gene: 8. CDR3 loop: CASRKGQTLYGYTF. CDR3 DNA: TGTGCCAGCAGGAAGGGACAGACCCTCTATGGCTACACCTTC.

This clone has a single count. CDR3 loop: CASSIDISSGSVNEQYF. CDR3 in DNA: TGTGCCAGTAGTATAGATATTTCCTCCGGGTCCGTAAACGAGCAGTACTTC. The gene calls are TRBV19 and TRBJ2-7; unclear D gene. Germline lookup yields CDR1 LNHDA and CDR2 SQIVND (reference sequence). The CDR3 is 17 residues long. Trimming pared 0 bases from V and 5 bases from J, leaving 20 bases between. Using reference TRBV19 and TRBJ2-7 for the parts outside the CDR3, the full variable domain is DGGITQSPKYLFRKEGQNVTLSCEQNLNHDAMYWYRQDPGQGLRLIYYSQIVNDFQKGDIAEGYSVSREKKESFPLTVTSAQKNPTAFYLCASSIDISSGSVNEQYFGPGTRLTVT.

The gene calls are TRBV6-2 or TRBV6-3 and TRBJ1-1; weak D call: TRBD1 (5 bases). Deletions cut 2 bases from V and 4 bases from J, with 17 bases between. There are 16 residues in the CDR3. Germline CDR1 reads MNHEY; CDR2 reads SVGEGT. The CDR3 protein is CASSYRRREGGTEAFF. CDR3 DNA: TGTGCCAGCAGTTACCGGCGCAGGGAAGGCGGCACTGAAGCTTTCTTT.

This clone was counted a few times. The chain couples TRBV19 to TRBJ1-2, with 7 bases that match TRBD1. V dropped 6 bases and J dropped 4; count of bases not matched to a gene: 2. Germline V lookup: CDR1 LNHDA, CDR2 SQIVND (reference sequence). CDR3 length equals 12 residues. In DNA form, the CDR3 reads TGTGCCAGTAGGGGACAGAGCTATGGCTACACCTTC. As protein: CASRGQSYGYTF.

The chain combines TRBV5-1 with TRBJ2-7; 8 bases line up with TRBD1. Germline assignment: CDR1 SGHRS and CDR2 YFSETQ. After removal of 4 bases from V and 4 bases from J, the junction contained 7 bases not matched to a gene. The CDR3 has 14 amino acids. The CDR3 DNA is TGCGCCAGCAGCAAGGGACAGGAGGGGTACGAGCAGTACTTC. This sequence encodes CASSKGQEGYEQYF.

V is TRBV7-3 and J is TRBJ2-1; the match to TRBD2 covers 9 bases. Trimming cost V 4 bases and J 4 bases; bases outside gene matches: 2. CDR1 SGHTA and CDR2 FQGTGA come from the germline V gene. This CDR3 has 14 residues. CDR3 nucleotides: TGTGCCAGCAGCTCTAGCGGGGAGTACAATGAGCAGTTCTTC. It translates to CASSSSGEYNEQFF.

The chain is built from TRBV5-1 and TRBJ2-3; 8 positions match TRBD2. The CDR3 sequence is 15 residues long. V shed 0 bases and J 1 base; nucleotides not matched to a gene: 1. Germline V lookup: CDR1 SGHRS, CDR2 YFSETQ. Here the CDR3 reads CASSLGSGGTDTQYF. Written as DNA, the CDR3 is TGCGCCAGCAGCTTGGGTAGCGGGGGCACAGATACGCAGTATTTT.

The rearrangement joins TRBV5-4 to TRBJ2-3; TRBD2 agrees at 7 bases. The germline gives CDR1 SGHNT, CDR2 YYREEE (reference sequence). The CDR3 loop spans 17 amino acids. With V trimmed by 5 bases and J by 0 bases, 12 bases remained unmatched. CDR3: CASSMSSGRSSTDTQYF. CDR3 coding DNA: TGTGCCAGCAGTATGAGTAGCGGGCGATCTAGCACAGATACGCAGTATTTT.

The CDR3 DNA reads TGCGCCAGCCACACAGGGGATGCTATATACAATGAGCAGTTCTTC. Its protein is CASHTGDAIYNEQFF. The V gene is TRBV5-1, the J gene TRBJ2-1; 7 nucleotides match TRBD1. The CDR3 extends over 15 amino acids. The trim removed 7 bases at V and 4 bases at J, leaving 11 bases unmatched. Germline V gene sequence: CDR1 SGHRS, CDR2 YFSETQ.

This clone was observed a few times. The chain carries TRBV2 and TRBJ1-2; no firm D call. Germline CDR1 is SNHLY and CDR2 is FYNNEI. The CDR3 covers 11 residues. Trimming removed 7 bases from V and 3 bases from J, with 6 bases in between. The CDR3 protein is CASNSYYGYTF. The DNA for the CDR3 is TGTGCCAGCAACAGTTACTATGGCTACACCTTC.

The V call is TRBV15, the J call TRBJ1-3; 10 positions match TRBD1. V lost 2 bases to trimming and J lost 3 bases; unmatched junction nucleotides: 4. Germline V gives CDR1 LNHNV, CDR2 YYDKDF (reference sequence). This CDR3 region has 16 residues. The CDR3 here is CATSRRTGGGGNTIYF. The CDR3 DNA sequence: TGTGCCACCAGCAGACGGACAGGGGGAGGTGGAAACACCATATATTTT.

The chain recombines TRBV5-1 with TRBJ2-5; possible D gene TRBD2, 5 bases. The CDR3 sequence is 14 residues long. Trimming shortened V by 0 bases and J by 4 bases, and 10 bases separated the two germline ends. Germline V gene sequence: CDR1 SGHRS, CDR2 YFSETQ. The CDR3 loop reads CASSLERLGETQYF. The CDR3 DNA sequence: TGCGCCAGCAGCTTGGAGCGGCTGGGAGAGACCCAGTACTTC. The complete variable domain, with remaining parts taken from reference TRBV5-1 and TRBJ2-5, reads KAGVTQTPRYLIKTRGQQVTLSCSPISGHRSVSWYQQTPGQGLQFLFEYFSETQRNKGNFPGRFSGRQFSNSRSEMNVSTLELGDSALYLCASSLERLGETQYFGPGTRLLVL.

The chain uses TRBV30 and TRBJ1-2, with TRBD1 matching 8 bases. Germline assignment: CDR1 GTSNPN and CDR2 SVGIG (reference sequence). This CDR3 has 14 residues. V lost 2 bases to trimming and J lost 3 bases; unmatched junction nucleotides: 5. The chain's CDR3 is CAWSQGAGYYGYTF. The CDR3 nucleotides read TGTGCCTGGAGTCAGGGGGCAGGGTACTATGGCTACACCTTC.